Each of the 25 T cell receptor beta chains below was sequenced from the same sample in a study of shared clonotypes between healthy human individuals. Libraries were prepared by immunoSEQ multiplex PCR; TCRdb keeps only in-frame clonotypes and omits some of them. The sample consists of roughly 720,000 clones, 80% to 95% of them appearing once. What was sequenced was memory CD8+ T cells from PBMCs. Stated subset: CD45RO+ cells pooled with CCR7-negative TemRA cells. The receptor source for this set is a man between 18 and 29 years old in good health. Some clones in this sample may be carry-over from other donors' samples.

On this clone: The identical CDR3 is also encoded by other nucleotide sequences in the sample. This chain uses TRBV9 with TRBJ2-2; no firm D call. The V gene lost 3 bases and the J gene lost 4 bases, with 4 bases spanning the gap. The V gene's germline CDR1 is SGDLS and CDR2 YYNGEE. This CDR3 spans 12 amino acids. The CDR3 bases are TGTGCCAGCAGCGCAGGCACCGGGGAGCTGTTTTTT. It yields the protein CASSAGTGELFF.

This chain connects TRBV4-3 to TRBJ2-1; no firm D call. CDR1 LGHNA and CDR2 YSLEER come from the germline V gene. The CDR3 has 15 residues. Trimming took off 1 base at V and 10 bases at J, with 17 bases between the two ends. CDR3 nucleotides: TGCGCCAGCAGCCAAGGGTTACCTCAGTCCTACGAGCAGTTCTTC. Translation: CASSQGLPQSYEQFF.

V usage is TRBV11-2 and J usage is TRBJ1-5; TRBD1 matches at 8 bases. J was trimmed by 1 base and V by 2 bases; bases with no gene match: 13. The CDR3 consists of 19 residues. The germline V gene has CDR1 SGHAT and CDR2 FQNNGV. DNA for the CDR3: TGTGCCAGCAGCTTATACCCCCCGGACCGACAGGGGAGCAATCAGCCCCAGCATTTT. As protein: CASSLYPPDRQGSNQPQHF. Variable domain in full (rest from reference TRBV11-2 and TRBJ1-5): EAGVAQSPRYKIIEKRQSVAFWCNPISGHATLYWYQQILGQGPKLLIQFQNNGVVDDSQLPKDRFSAERLKGVDSTLKIQPAKLEDSAVYLCASSLYPPDRQGSNQPQHFGDGTRLSIL.

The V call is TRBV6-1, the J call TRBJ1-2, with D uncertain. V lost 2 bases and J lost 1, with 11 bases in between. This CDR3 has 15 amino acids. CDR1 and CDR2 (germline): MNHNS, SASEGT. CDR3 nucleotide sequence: TGTGCCAGCAGTGAAAGTCCAGTGAATAACTATGGCTACACCTTC. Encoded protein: CASSESPVNNYGYTF.

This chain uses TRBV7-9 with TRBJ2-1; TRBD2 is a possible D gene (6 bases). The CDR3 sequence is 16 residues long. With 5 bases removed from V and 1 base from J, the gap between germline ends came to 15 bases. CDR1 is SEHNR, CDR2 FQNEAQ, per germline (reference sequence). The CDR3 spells CASSGGGALSYNEQFF. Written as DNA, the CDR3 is TGTGCCAGCAGCGGGGGAGGAGCGCTTTCCTACAATGAGCAGTTCTTC.

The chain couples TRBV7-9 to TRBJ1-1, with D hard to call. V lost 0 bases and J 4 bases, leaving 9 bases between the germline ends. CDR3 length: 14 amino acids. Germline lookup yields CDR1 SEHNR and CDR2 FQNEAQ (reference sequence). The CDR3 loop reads CASSLARRATEAFF. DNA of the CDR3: TGTGCCAGCAGCTTAGCGCGGAGGGCCACTGAAGCTTTCTTT.

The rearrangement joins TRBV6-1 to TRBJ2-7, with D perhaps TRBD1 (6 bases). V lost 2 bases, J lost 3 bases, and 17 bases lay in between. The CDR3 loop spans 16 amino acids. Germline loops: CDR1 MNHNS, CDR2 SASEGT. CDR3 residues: CASSEFSTGWGYEQYF. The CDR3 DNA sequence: TGTGCCAGCAGTGAATTTTCGACAGGTTGGGGCTACGAGCAGTACTTC.

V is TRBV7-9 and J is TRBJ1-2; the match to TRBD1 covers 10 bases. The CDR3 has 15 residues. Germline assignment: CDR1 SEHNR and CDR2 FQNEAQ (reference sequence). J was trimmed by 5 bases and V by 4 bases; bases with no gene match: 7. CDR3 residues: CASSSRDRGIYGYTF. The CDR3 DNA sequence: TGTGCCAGCAGCTCCAGGGACAGGGGAATATATGGCTACACCTTC.

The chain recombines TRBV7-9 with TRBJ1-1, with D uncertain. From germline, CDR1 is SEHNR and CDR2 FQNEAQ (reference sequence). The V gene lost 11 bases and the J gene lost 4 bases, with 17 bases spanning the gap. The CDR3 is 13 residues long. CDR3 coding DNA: TGTGCCGGAAGGAATGAGCGGGGCACTGAAGCTTTCTTT. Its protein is CAGRNERGTEAFF.

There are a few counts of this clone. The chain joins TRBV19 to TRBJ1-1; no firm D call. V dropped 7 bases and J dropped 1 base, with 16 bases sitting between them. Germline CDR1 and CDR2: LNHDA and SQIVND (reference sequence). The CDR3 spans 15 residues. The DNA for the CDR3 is TGTGCCAGTATCCCCGCCTCGGGAGCGAACACTGAAGCTTTCTTT. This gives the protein CASIPASGANTEAFF.

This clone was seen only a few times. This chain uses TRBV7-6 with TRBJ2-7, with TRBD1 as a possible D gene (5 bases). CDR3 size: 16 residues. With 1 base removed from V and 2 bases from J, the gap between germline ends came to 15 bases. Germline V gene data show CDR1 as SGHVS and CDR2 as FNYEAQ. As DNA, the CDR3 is TGTGCCAGCAGCTTAGAATATAGCTACAGGCCCTACGAGCAGTACTTC. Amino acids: CASSLEYSYRPYEQYF.

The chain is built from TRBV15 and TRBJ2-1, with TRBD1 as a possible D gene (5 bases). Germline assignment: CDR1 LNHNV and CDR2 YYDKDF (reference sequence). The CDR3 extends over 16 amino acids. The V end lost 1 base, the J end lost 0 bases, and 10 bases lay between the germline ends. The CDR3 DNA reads TGTGCCACCAGCAGAGCCCTAGGGGACTCCTACAATGAGCAGTTCTTC. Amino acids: CATSRALGDSYNEQFF.

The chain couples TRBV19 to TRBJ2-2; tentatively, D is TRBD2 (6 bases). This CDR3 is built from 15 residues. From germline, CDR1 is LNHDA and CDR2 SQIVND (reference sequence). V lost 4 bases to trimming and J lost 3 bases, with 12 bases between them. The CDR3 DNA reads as TGTGCCAGTAGTACGGGGGTGGTGGACACCGGGGAGCTGTTTTTT. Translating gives CASSTGVVDTGELFF.

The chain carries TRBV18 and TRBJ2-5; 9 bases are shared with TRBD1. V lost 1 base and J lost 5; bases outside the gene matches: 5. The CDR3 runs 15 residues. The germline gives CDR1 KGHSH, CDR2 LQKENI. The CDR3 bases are TGTGCCAGCTCACCACGGGACAGGGTAGGGGAGACCCAGTACTTC. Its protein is CASSPRDRVGETQYF.

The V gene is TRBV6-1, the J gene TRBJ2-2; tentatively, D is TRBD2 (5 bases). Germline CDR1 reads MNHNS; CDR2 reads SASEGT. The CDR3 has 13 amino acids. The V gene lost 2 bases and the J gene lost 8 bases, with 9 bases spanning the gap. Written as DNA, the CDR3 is TGTGCCAGCAGTGAATGGAGGAGGGGGGAGCTGTTTTTT. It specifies CASSEWRRGELFF.

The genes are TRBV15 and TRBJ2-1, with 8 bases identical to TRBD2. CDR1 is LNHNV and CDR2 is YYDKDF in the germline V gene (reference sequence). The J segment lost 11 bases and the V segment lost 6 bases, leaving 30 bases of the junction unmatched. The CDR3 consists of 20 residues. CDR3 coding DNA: TGTGCCACCAGATGGGCGGCCGGGACCCAGATAGAGAGCGGGAGAAATAAGCAGTTCTTC. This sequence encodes CATRWAAGTQIESGRNKQFF. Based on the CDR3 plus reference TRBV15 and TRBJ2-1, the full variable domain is DAMVIQNPRYQVTQFGKPVTLSCSQTLNHNVMYWYQQKSSQAPKLLFHYYDKDFNNEADTPDNFQSRRPNTSFCFLDIRSPGLGDTAMYLCATRWAAGTQIESGRNKQFFGPGTRLTVL.

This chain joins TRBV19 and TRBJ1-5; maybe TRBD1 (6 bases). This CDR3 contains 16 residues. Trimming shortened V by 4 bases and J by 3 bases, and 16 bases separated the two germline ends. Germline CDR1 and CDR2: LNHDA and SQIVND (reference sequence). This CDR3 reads CASSKTLQGFNQPQHF. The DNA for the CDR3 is TGTGCCAGTAGTAAGACATTACAGGGTTTCAATCAGCCCCAGCATTTT.

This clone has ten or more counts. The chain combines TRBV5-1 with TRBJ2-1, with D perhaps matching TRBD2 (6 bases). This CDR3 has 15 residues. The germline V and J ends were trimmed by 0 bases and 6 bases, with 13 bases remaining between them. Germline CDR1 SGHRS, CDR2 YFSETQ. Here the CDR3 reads CASSLASGVLNEQFF. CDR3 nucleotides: TGCGCCAGCAGCTTGGCTTCGGGGGTTCTCAATGAGCAGTTCTTC.

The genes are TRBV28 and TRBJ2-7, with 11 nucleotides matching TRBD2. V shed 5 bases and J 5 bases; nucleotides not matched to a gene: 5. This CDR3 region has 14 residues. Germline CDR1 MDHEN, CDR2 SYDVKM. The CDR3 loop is CASSSLAGGDEQYF. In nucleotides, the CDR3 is TGTGCCAGCAGTAGCCTAGCGGGAGGCGACGAGCAGTACTTC.

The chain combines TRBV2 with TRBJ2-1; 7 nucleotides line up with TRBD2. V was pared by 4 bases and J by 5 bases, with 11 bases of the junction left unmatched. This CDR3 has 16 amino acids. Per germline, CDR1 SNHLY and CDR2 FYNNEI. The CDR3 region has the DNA TGTGCCAGCAGTGGTTTGTTGCTAGCGGAAAACAATGAGCAGTTCTTC. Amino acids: CASSGLLLAENNEQFF.

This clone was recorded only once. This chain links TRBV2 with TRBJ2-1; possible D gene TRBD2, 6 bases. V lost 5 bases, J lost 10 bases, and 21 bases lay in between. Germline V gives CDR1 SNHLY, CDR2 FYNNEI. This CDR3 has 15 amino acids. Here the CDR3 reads CASSSPGTSSREQFF. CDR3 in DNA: TGTGCCAGCAGTTCTCCCGGGACTTCATCACGAGAGCAGTTCTTC.

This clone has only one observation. The CDR3: CSVEEGGFNQPQHF. Written as DNA, the CDR3 is TGCAGCGTTGAGGAGGGGGGGTTTAATCAGCCCCAGCATTTT. The chain recombines TRBV29-1 with TRBJ1-5; TRBD1 might be the D (6 bases). The ends were cut back, 3 bases at V and 4 bases at J, with 13 bases in the middle. This CDR3 comprises 14 residues. Germline CDR1 and CDR2: SQVTM and ANQGSEA.

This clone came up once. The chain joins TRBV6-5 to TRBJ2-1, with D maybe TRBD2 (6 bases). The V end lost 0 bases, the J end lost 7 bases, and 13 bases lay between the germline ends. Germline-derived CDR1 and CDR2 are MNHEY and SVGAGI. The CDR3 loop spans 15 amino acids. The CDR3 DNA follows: TGTGCCAGCAGTTACTCGGAGGGAGTGTCAAATGAGCAGTTCTTC. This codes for CASSYSEGVSNEQFF.

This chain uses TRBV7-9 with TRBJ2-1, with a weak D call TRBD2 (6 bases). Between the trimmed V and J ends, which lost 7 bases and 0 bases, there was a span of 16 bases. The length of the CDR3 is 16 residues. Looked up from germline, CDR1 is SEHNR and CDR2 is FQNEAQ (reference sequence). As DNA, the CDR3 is TGTGCCAGCACCCCTCGGGGGTTAAGCTCCTACAATGAGCAGTTCTTC. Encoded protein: CASTPRGLSSYNEQFF.

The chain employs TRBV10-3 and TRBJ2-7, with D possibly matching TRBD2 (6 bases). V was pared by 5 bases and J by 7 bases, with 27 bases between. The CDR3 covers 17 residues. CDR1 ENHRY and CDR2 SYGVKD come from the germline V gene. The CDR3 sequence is CAISYFRPGEPRLEQYF. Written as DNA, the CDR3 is TGTGCCATCAGTTACTTCCGGCCGGGGGAGCCTCGTCTGGAGCAGTACTTC.